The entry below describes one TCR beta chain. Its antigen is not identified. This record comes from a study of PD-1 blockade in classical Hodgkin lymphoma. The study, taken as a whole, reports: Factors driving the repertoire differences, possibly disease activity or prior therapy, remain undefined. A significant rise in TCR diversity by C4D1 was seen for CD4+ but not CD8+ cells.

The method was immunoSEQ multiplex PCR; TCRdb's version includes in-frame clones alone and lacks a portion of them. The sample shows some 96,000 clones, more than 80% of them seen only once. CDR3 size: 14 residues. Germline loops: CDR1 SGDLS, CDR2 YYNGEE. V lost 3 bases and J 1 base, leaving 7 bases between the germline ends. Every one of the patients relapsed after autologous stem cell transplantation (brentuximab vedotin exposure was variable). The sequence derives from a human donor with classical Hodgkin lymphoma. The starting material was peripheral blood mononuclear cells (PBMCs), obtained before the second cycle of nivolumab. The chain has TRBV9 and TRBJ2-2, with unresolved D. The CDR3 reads CASSGTRNTGELFF. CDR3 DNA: TGTGCCAGCAGCGGTACAAGGAACACCGGGGAGCTGTTTTTT.